This is a list of T cell receptor beta chains from one sample in a study of Tregs in tolerant kidney transplant recipients. Generated by immunoSEQ multiplex PCR, the TCRdb table keeps only in-frame clones and is missing some. The top ten clones hold approximately 0.37% of a sample with some 74,000 clones, 91% of them seen once. The input for sequencing was Tregs from blood, taken before the transplant. Receptor source: a human donor who received a combined kidney and bone marrow transplant. The CDR3 runs from the conserved cysteine through the conserved F or W.

v_gene	CDR3aa
TRBV7-6	CASSLMQETQYF
TRBV11-3	CASSLNFPGLAGANTGELFF
TRBV5-4	CASRTQRANTDTQYF
TRBV4-1	CASSQQGEAFF
TRBV2	CASSEQARGYSGNTIYF
TRBV10-1	CASLPPLDNKQFF
TRBV10-3	CAISEAAVNTEAFF
TRBV11-2	CASSFGELGGGSGQFF
TRBV7-2	CASSLDQANTEAFF
TRBV9	CASSVDLGLNSPLHF
TRBV30	CAWSEGLVNTEAFF
TRBV11-3	CASSLGGSVSEQYF
TRBV6-1	CASRGRGDTGELFF
TRBV19	CASSVAGGAETQYF
TRBV6-6	CASSLAGIEQFF
TRBV6-5	CASSPVGAYGYTF
TRBV28	CASIPGGAGEGEQYF
TRBV7-9	CASSLGGQGQETQYF
TRBV28	CASNVGGGFGYGYTF
TRBV2	CASSALGTTNNEQFF
TRBV28	CASSLLGQGRRGYTF
TRBV28	CASSLHTHVETQYF
TRBV6-1	CATIRRDSNQPQHF
TRBV15	CATRRDRGDEKLFF
TRBV6-1	CASSLLTGRNTEAFF
TRBV29-1	CSVGTGTSGREGTQYF
TRBV6-5	CASTSARRGDYEQYF
TRBV2	CASSERVGRTGELFF
TRBV6-5	CATHRGPQETQYF
TRBV19	CASSSLTAGGDTEAFF
TRBV6-5	CASSYFGEQFF
TRBV19	CASSKGQRNQPQHF
TRBV30	CACRLGLLTGELFF
TRBV27	CASGYRGHIQYF
TRBV20-1	CSAPTTYEQYF
TRBV10-3	CAITRQGDSGANVLTF
TRBV7-2	CASSFRDRVNTEAFF
TRBV6-5	CASSYFAGGYNEQFF
TRBV19	CASSPSNRGETQYF
TRBV28	CASRPTPGQRGIQPQHF
TRBV14	CASSPQGSGANVLTF
TRBV19	CASVDRGHTEAFF
TRBV6-1	CASSEALLRTVAFF
TRBV28	CASSLTLGLSNEQFF
TRBV19	CATAPREARYNEQFF
TRBV7-9	CASSLVLGMSYGYTF
TRBV28	CASRRGRVEKLFF
TRBV15	CATSTTGTGNFYGYTF
TRBV2	CASRDGSIGSYEQYF
TRBV30	CAWRSGGYNEQFF
TRBV5-6	CASSLVETANLDTQYF
TRBV4-3	CAPLPVSGRASSYEQYF
TRBV7-8	CASTTRGLAGVPWRTGELFF
TRBV4-2	CASSLVNSPLHF
TRBV25-1	CASSELTSGSGETQYF
TRBV19	CASSPFDRPNTGELFF
TRBV2	CASSGGTSGSNEQFF
TRBV28	CASRSTGQETQYF